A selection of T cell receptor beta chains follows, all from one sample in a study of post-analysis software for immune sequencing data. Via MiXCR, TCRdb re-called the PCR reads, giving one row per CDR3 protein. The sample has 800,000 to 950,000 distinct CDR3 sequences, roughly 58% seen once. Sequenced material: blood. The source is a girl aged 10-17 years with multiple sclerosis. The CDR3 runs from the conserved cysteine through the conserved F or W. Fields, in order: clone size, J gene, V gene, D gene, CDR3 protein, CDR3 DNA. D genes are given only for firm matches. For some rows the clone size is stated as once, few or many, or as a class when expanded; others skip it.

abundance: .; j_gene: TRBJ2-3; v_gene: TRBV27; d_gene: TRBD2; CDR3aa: CASSLTSGRSDTQYF; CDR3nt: TGTGCCAGCAGTTTAACTAGCGGGAGGTCAGATACGCAGTATTTT
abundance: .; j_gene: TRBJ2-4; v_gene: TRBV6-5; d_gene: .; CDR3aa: CASTKAGRVENIQYF; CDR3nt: TGTGCCAGCACAAAGGCAGGACGGGTCGAAAACATTCAGTACTTC
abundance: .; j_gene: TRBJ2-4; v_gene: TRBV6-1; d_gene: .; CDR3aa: CASSRLAGSLAKNIQYF; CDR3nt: TGTGCCAGCAGTCGACTGGCGGGGTCGCTAGCCAAAAACATTCAGTACTTC
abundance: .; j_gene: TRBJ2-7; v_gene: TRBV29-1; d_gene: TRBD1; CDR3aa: CSVRRTGVQDEQYF; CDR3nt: TGCAGCGTCCGGAGGACAGGGGTTCAGGACGAGCAGTACTTC
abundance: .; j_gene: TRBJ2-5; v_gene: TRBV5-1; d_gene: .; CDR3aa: CASSLGHPQETQYF; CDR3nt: TGTGCCAGCAGTTTGGGGCACCCCCAAGAGACCCAGTACTTC
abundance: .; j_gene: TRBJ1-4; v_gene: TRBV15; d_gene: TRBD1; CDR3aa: CAISRDWDRPNEKLFF; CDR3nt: TGTGCCATCAGCAGAGACTGGGACAGGCCGAATGAAAAACTGTTTTTT
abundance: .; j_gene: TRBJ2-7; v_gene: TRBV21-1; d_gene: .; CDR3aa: CASSNRDRGALSYEQYF; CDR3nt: TGTGCCAGCAGCAACCGGGACAGGGGTGCCCTCTCCTACGAGCAGTACTTC
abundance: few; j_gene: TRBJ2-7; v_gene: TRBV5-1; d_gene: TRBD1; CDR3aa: CASSKQGSSYEQYF; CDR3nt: TGCGCCAGCAGCAAACAGGGGAGCTCCTACGAGCAGTACTTC
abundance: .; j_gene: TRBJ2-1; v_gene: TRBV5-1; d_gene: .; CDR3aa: CASSWGLRGDYNEQFF; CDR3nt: TGCGCCAGCAGCTGGGGGTTGCGGGGAGATTACAATGAGCAGTTCTTC
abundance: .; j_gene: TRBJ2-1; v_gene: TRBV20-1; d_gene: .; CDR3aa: CSARLALGGRGEQFF; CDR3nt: TGCAGTGCTAGACTAGCGTTGGGGGGAAGGGGTGAGCAGTTCTTC
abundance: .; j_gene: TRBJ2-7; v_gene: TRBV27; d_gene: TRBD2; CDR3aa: CASSGSGGPLIHEQYF; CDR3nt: TGTGCCAGCAGTGGGTCGGGGGGACCGCTTATCCACGAGCAGTACTTC
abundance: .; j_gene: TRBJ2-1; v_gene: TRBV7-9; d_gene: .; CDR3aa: CASSLAGAVGEQFF; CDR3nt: TGTGCCAGCAGCTTAGCGGGGGCGGTTGGTGAGCAGTTCTTC
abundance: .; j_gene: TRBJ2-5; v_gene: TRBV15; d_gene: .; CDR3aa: CAVKGEWQETQYF; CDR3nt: TGTGCGGTAAAGGGAGAGTGGCAAGAGACCCAGTACTTC
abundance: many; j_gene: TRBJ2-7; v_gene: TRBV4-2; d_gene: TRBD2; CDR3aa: CASSQDGGGTPEQYF; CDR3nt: TGTGCCAGCAGCCAAGACGGGGGGGGGACGCCCGAGCAGTACTTC
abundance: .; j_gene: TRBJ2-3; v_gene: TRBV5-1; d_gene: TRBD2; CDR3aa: CASSLEPSGAGDTQYF; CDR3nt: TGCGCCAGCAGCTTGGAGCCTAGCGGGGCTGGAGATACGCAGTATTTT
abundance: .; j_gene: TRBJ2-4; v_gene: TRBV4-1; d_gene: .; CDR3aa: CASSLNLGENIQYF; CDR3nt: TGCGCCAGCAGCCTCAACTTAGGGGAAAACATTCAGTACTTC
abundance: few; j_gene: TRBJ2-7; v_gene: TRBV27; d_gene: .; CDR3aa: CASSAKTYEQYF; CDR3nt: TGTGCCAGCAGTGCTAAGACCTACGAGCAGTACTTC
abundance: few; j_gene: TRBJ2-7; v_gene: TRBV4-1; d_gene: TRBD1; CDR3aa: CASSQEWTGATYEQYF; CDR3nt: TGCGCCAGCAGCCAAGAGTGGACAGGGGCAACCTACGAGCAGTACTTC
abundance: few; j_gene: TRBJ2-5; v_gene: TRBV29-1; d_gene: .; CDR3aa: CSVEDRRGGETQYF; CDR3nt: TGCAGCGTTGAAGATAGAAGGGGCGGAGAGACCCAGTACTTC
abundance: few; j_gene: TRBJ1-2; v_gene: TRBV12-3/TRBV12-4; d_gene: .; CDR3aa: CASSRQSYGYTF; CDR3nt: TGTGCCAGCAGTAGACAGTCCTATGGCTACACCTTC
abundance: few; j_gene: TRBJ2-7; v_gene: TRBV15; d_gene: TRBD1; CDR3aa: CATSRSPRDSISYEQYF; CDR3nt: TGTGCCACCAGCAGATCCCCTCGGGACAGCATTTCCTACGAGCAGTACTTC
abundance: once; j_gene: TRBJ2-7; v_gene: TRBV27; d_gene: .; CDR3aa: CASSLAGGLPSYEQYF; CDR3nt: TGTGCCAGCAGTCTGGCCGGGGGACTTCCCTCCTACGAGCAGTACTTC
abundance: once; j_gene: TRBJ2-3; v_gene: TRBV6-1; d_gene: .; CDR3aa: CASSEQPLSTTDTQYF; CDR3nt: TGTGCCAGCAGTGAACAGCCACTGTCTACTACAGATACGCAGTATTTT
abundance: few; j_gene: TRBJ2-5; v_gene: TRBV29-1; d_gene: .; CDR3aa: CSVVEEYQETQYF; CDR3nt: TGCAGCGTTGTCGAGGAGTACCAAGAGACCCAGTACTTC
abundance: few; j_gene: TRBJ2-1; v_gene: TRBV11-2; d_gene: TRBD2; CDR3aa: CASSLVPSGGLSSYNEQFF; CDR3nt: TGTGCCAGCAGCTTAGTACCTAGCGGGGGCCTAAGCTCCTACAATGAGCAGTTCTTC
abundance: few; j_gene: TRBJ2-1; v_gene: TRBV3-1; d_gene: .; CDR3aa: CASSPDGLSEQFF; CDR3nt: TGTGCCAGCAGCCCAGATGGACTTTCTGAGCAGTTCTTC
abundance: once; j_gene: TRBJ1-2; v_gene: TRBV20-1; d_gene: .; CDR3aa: CSARSMGRGPGAYGYTF; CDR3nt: TGCAGTGCGAGGTCAATGGGGAGGGGCCCGGGGGCCTATGGCTACACCTTC
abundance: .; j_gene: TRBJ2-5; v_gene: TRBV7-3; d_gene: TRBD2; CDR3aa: CASSLTSGRWETQYF; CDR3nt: TGTGCCAGCAGCTTAACTAGCGGGAGATGGGAGACCCAGTACTTC
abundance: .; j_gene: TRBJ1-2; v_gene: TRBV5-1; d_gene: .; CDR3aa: CASSLVGLTNYGYTF; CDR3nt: TGCGCCAGCAGCTTGGTAGGGCTGACTAACTATGGCTACACCTTC
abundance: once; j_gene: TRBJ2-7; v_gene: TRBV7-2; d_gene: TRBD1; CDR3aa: CASSPGQGAYYEQYF; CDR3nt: TGTGCCAGCAGCCCAGGACAGGGGGCGTACTACGAGCAGTACTTC
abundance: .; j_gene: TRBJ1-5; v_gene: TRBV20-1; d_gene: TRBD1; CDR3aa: CSARGIYNRGNQPQHF; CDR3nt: TGCAGTGCTAGGGGGATTTATAACAGGGGAAATCAGCCCCAGCATTTT
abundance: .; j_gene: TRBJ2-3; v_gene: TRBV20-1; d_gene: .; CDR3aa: CSAASLLVTDTQYF; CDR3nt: TGCAGTGCCGCTTCGCTCCTAGTCACAGATACGCAGTATTTT
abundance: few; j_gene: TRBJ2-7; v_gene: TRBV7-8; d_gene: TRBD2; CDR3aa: CASSPSLGRGYEQYF; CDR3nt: TGTGCCAGCAGCCCATCCCTGGGGAGGGGCTACGAGCAGTACTTC
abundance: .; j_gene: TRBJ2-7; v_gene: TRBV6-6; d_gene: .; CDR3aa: CASTGTPSGEQYF; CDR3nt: TGTGCCAGCACCGGGACTCCTTCGGGGGAGCAGTACTTC
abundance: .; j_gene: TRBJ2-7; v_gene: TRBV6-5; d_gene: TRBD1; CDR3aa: CASTGTGGPYEQYF; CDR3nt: TGTGCCAGCACCGGGACAGGGGGACCCTACGAGCAGTACTTC
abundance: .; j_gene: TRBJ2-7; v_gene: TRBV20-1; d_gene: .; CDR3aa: CSARVRSSVSEQYF; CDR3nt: TGCAGTGCTAGAGTGAGGAGCTCCGTATCCGAGCAGTACTTC
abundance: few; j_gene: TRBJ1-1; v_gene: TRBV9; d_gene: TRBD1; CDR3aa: CASSVSGQGAMNTEAFF; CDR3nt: TGTGCCAGCAGCGTATCGGGACAGGGTGCCATGAACACTGAAGCTTTCTTT
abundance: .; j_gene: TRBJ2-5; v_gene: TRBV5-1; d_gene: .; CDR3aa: CASAGDRPQETQYF; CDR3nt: TGCGCCAGCGCCGGAGACAGGCCCCAAGAGACCCAGTACTTC
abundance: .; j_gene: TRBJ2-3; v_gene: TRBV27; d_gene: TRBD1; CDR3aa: CASRYRGSTDTQYF; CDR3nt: TGTGCCAGCAGATACAGGGGGAGTACAGATACGCAGTATTTT
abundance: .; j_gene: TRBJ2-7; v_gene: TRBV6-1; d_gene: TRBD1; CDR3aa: CVSSEVFRTGDGYEQYF; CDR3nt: TGTGTCAGCAGTGAAGTGTTCAGGACAGGAGATGGTTACGAGCAGTACTTC
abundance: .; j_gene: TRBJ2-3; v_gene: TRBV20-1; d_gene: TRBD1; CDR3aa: CSASVTGSTDTQYF; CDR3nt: TGCAGTGCTAGTGTGACAGGGTCCACAGATACGCAGTATTTT
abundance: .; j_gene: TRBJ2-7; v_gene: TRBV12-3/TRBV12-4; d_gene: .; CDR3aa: CASSLALPPWAGYEQYF; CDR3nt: TGTGCCAGCAGTTTAGCCCTCCCCCCATGGGCAGGGTACGAGCAGTACTTC
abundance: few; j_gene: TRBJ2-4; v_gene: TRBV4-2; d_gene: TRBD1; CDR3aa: CASSQDGQGERDIQYF; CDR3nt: TGTGCTAGCAGCCAGGATGGACAGGGCGAGAGGGACATTCAGTACTTC
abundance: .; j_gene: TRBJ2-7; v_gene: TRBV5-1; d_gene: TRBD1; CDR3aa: CASRRGQGSSYEQYF; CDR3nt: TGCGCCAGCAGACGGGGACAGGGGTCCTCCTACGAGCAGTACTTC
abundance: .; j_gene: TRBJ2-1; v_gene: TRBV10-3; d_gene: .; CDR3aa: CASQRVPYNEQFF; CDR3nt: TGTGCCAGCCAGCGGGTCCCCTACAATGAGCAGTTCTTC
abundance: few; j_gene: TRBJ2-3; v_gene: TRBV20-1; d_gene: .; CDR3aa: CSASLRGGMGTDTQYF; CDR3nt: TGCAGTGCTAGTCTGAGAGGGGGGATGGGCACAGATACGCAGTATTTT
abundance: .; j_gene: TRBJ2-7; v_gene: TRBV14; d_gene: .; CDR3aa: CASSQDWTTSYEQYF; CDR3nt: TGTGCCAGCAGCCAAGATTGGACTACTTCCTACGAGCAGTACTTC
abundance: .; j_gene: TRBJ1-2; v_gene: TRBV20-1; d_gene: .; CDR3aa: CSDHASGRLGGYTF; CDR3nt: TGCAGTGATCACGCATCAGGGCGGTTGGGAGGCTACACCTTC
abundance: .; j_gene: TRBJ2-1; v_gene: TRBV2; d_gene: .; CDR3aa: CASSRLGVNEQFF; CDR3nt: TGTGCCAGCAGTCGGTTGGGGGTGAATGAGCAGTTCTTC
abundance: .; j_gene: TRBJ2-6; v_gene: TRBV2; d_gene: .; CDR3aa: CASSEHGSSGANVLTF; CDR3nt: TGTGCCAGCAGTGAACACGGGAGCTCTGGGGCCAACGTCCTGACTTTC
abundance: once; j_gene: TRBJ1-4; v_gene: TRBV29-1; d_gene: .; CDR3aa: CSARQVSNEKLFF; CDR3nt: TGCAGCGCAAGACAGGTTTCTAATGAAAAACTGTTTTTT
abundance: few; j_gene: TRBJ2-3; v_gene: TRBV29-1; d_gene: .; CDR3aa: CSVGRVLGDTQYF; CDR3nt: TGCAGCGTTGGAAGGGTTCTGGGAGATACGCAGTATTTT
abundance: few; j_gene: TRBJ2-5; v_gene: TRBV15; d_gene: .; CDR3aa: CATSRPRRFETQYF; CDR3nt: TGTGCCACCAGCAGACCCCGACGTTTTGAGACCCAGTACTTC
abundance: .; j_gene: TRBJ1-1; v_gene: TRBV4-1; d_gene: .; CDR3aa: CASSQVGPYTEAFF; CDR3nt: TGCGCCAGCAGCCAAGTGGGACCGTACACTGAAGCTTTCTTT
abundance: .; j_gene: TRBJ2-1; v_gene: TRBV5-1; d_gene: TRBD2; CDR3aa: CASSLGVSGIGEQFF; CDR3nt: TGCGCCAGCAGCTTGGGCGTTAGCGGGATTGGGGAGCAGTTCTTC
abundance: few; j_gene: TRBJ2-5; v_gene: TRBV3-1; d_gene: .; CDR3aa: CASSHGAGAGPETQYF; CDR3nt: TGTGCCAGCAGCCACGGGGCCGGTGCAGGCCCAGAGACCCAGTACTTC